This TCR beta chain was documented in a study of blood T cells in healthy people across ages. Study-wide context: Per two T cells, template switching captured roughly one barcoded beta molecule. Regarding the study as a whole: Long-lived donors exceeded aged donors in naive CD4+ cells and diversity.

This clonotype appeared many times. What it recognizes is unknown. Combining a sample-barcoded 5' primer with a J-beta primer mix, a second PCR ran for roughly 7 to 11 cycles. TCRdb re-called the 5' RACE reads through MiXCR, storing one row per CDR3 protein. The table has about 620,000 distinct CDR3 sequences, around 52% seen once; the top ten hold about 13%. Sequenced sample: blood. The receptor comes from a woman of 80 years or more in good health.

CDR3 DNA: TGTGCCAGCAGCCCAACCAGTGGTTATACGCAGTATTTT. It yields the protein CASSPTSGYTQYF. The chain has TRBV7-2 and TRBJ2-3; no reliable D call. CDR1 is SGHTA and CDR2 is FQGNSA in the germline V gene. The CDR3 has 13 residues. Deletions cut 5 bases from V and 7 bases from J, with 13 bases between.